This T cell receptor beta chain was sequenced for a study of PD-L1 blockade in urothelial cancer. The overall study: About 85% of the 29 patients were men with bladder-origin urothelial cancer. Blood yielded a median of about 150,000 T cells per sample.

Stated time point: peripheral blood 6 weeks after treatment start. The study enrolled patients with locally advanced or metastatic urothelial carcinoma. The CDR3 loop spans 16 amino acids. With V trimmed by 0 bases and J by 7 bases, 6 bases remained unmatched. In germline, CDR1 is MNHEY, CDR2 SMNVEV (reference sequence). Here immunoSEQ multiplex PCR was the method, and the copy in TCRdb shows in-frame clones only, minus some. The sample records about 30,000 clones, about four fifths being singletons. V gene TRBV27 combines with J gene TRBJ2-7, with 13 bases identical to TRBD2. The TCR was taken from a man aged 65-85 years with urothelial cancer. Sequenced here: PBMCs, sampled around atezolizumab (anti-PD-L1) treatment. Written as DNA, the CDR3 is TGTGCCAGCAGTTTATCACTAGCGGGAGGGCCTCAAGAGCAGTACTTC. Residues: CASSLSLAGGPQEQYF.